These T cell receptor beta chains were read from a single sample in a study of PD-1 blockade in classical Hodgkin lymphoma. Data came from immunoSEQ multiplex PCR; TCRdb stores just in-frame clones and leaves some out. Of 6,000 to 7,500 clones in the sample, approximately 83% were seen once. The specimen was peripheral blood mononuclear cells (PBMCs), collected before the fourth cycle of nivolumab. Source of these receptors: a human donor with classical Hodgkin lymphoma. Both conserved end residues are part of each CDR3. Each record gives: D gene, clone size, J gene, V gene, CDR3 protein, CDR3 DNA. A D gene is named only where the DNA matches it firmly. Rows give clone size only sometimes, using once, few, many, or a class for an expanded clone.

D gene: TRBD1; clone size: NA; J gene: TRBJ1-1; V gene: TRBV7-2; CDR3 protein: CASSIAGTGFSEAFF; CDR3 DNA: TGTGCCAGCAGCATAGCCGGGACAGGGTTCTCTGAAGCTTTCTTT
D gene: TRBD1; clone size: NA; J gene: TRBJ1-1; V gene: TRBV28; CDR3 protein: CASRPGGSYTEAFF; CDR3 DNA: TGTGCCAGCAGGCCAGGGGGTTCGTACACTGAAGCTTTCTTT
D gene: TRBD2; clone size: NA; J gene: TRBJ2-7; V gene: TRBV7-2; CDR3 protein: CASSWTSREQYF; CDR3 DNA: TGTGCCAGCAGCTGGACTAGTAGGGAGCAGTACTTC
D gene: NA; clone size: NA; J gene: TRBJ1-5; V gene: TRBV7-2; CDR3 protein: CASSLGYNQPQHF; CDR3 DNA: TGTGCCAGCAGCTTGGGATACAATCAGCCCCAGCATTTT
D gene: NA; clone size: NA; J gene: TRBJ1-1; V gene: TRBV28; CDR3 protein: CARSGPRGAGGDTEAFF; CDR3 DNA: TGTGCCCGCAGTGGCCCAAGAGGGGCGGGGGGGGACACTGAAGCTTTCTTT
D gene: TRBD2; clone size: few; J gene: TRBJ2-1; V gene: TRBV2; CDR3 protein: CASDIGRSGTSGSSDEQFF; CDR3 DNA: TGTGCCAGCGATATTGGCAGGTCGGGTACTAGCGGGAGTAGCGATGAGCAGTTCTTC
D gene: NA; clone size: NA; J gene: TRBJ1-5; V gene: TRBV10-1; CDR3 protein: CASSDDSTQGVHQPQHF; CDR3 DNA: TGCGCCAGCAGTGACGACTCGACACAGGGTGTCCATCAGCCCCAGCATTTT
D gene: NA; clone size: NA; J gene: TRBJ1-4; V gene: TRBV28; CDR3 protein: CASSPLKVGAQKLFF; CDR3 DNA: TGTGCCAGCAGTCCCCTTAAGGTGGGCGCACAAAAACTGTTTTTT
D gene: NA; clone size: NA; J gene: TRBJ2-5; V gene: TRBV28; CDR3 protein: CASSFGRAYQETQYF; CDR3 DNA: TGTGCCAGCAGTTTCGGCAGGGCGTACCAAGAGACCCAGTACTTC
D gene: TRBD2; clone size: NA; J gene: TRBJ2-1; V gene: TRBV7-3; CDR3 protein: CASSITTSGPGNEQFF; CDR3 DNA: TGTGCCAGCAGCATAACTACTAGCGGCCCTGGAAATGAGCAGTTCTTC
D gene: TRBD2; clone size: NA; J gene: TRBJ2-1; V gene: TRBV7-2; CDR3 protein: CASGLAGNREQFF; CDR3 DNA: TGTGCCAGCGGACTAGCGGGTAACCGAGAGCAGTTCTTC
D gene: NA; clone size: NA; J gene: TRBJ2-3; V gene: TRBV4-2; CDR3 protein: CASSHGAWDTQYF; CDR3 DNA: TGTGCCAGCAGCCATGGGGCGTGGGATACGCAGTATTTT
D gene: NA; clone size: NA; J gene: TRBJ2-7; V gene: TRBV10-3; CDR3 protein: CALVGAEQYF; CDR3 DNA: TGTGCTCTGGTCGGCGCCGAGCAGTACTTC
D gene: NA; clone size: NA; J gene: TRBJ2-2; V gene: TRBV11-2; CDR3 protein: CASSLVLAANTGELFF; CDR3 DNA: TGTGCCAGCAGCTTAGTATTAGCGGCGAACACCGGGGAGCTGTTTTTT
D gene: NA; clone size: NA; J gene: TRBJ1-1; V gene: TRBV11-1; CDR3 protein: CASSPGTLEAFF; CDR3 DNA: TGTGCCAGCAGCCCCGGGACTTTAGAAGCTTTCTTT
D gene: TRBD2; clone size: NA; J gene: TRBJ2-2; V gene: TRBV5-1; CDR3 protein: CASSSLAGGPTGELFF; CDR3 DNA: TGCGCCAGCAGCTCTTTAGCGGGAGGGCCGACCGGGGAGCTGTTTTTT